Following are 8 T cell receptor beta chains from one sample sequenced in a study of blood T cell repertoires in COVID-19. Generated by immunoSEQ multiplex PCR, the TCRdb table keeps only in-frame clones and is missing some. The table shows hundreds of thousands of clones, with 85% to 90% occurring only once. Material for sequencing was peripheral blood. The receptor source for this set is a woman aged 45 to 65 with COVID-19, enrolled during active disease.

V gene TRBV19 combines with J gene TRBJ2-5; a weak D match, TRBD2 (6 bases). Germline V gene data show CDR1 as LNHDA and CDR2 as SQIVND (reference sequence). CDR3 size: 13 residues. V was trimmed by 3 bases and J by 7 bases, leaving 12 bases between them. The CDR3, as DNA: TGTGCCAGTAGTATCTCTGGGGAGGTGACCCAGTACTTC. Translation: CASSISGEVTQYF.

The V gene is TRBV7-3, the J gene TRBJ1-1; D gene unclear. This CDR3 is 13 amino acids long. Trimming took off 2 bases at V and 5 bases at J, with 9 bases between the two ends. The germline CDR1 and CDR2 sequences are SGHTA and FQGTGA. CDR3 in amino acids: CASSLATRTEAFF. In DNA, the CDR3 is TGTGCCAGCAGCTTAGCGACGAGGACTGAAGCTTTCTTT.

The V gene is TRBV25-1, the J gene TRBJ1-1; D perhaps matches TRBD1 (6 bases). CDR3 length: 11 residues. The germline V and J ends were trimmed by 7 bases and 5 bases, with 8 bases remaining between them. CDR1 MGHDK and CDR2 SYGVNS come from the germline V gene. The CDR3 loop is CASKGGTEAFF. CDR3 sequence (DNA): TGTGCCAGCAAGGGGGGGACTGAAGCTTTCTTT.

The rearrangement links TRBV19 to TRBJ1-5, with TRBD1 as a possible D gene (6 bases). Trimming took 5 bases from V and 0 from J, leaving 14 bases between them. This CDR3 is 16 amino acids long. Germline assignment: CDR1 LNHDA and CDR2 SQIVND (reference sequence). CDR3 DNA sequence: TGTGCCAGTAGTGTCATACAGGGACATAGCAATCAGCCCCAGCATTTT. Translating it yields CASSVIQGHSNQPQHF.

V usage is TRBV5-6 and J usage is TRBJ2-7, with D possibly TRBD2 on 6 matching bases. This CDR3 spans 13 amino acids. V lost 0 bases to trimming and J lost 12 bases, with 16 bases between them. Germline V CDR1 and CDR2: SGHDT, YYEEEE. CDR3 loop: CASSLALGGLMYF. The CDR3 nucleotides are TGTGCCAGCAGCTTGGCCCTCGGGGGACTGATGTACTTC.

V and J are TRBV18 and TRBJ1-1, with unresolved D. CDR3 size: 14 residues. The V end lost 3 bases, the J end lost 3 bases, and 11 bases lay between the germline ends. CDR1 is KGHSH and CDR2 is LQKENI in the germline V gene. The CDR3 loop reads CASSPGGGHTEAFF. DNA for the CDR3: TGTGCCAGCTCACCCGGCGGAGGTCACACTGAAGCTTTCTTT.

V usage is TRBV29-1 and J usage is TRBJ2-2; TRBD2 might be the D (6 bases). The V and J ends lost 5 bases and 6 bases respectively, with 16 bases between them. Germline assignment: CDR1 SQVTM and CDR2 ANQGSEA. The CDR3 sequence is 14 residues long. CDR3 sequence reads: CSVCGEVGSGELFF. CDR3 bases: TGCAGCGTTTGTGGGGAGGTTGGCTCCGGGGAGCTGTTTTTT.

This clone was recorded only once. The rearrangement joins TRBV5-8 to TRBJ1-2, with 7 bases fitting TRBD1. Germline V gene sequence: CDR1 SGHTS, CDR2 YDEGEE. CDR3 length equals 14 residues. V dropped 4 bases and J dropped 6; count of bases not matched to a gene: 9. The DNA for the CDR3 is TGTGCCAGCAGCCGACCGGGACAGTTCAATGGCTACACCTTC. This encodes CASSRPGQFNGYTF.